The 26 T cell receptor beta chains below were found in one sample sequenced in a study of T cells in Graves' hyperthyroidism and ophthalmopathy. TCR beta CDR3 sequences were amplified from RNA transcripts. The study used the HTBI primer set for a first-round RT-PCR of the TCR CDR3. One entry per CDR3 protein, called by TCRdb with MiXCR from the multiplex PCR reads. The table shows 300,000 to 350,000 distinct CDR3 sequences, with roughly 17% occurring only once. The sequencing input was blood. The source of these receptors is a man under 40 with Graves' hyperthyroidism.

This clonotype came up many times. The chain recombines TRBV28 with TRBJ2-5; 8 nucleotides line up with TRBD1. V lost 6 bases to trimming and J lost 3 bases; unmatched junction nucleotides: 3. CDR3 length: 13 residues. Germline CDR1 and CDR2: MDHEN and SYDVKM. This chain's CDR3 is CASSRQGKETQYF. The DNA of the CDR3 is TGTGCCAGCAGCCGACAGGGGAAAGAGACCCAGTACTTC.

The V call is TRBV19, the J call TRBJ1-5, with TRBD1 matching over 12 bases. CDR3 length: 14 amino acids. The J segment lost 7 bases and the V segment lost 8 bases, leaving 6 bases of the junction unmatched. Germline loops: CDR1 LNHDA, CDR2 SQIVND (reference sequence). This chain's CDR3 is CASGTGGDGQPQHF. The DNA for the CDR3 is TGTGCCAGTGGGACAGGGGGCGACGGGCAGCCCCAGCATTTT.

The V call is TRBV9, the J call TRBJ2-2; 13 positions match TRBD2. Germline CDR1 is SGDLS and CDR2 is YYNGEE. There are 17 residues in the CDR3. After removal of 0 bases from V and 7 bases from J, the junction contained 6 bases not matched to a gene. As DNA, the CDR3 is TGTGCCAGCAGCGTAGGACGACTAGCGGGAGGCGGCGGGGAGCTGTTTTTT. Encoded protein: CASSVGRLAGGGGELFF. Using reference TRBV9 and TRBJ2-2 for the parts outside the CDR3, the full variable domain is DSGVTQTPKHLITATGQRVTLRCSPRSGDLSVYWYQQSLDQGLQFLIQYYNGEERAKGNILERFSAQQFPDLHSELNLSSLELGDSALYFCASSVGRLAGGGGELFFGEGSRLTVL.

There are a few counts of this clonotype. The chain combines TRBV5-8 with TRBJ1-2, with D perhaps matching TRBD1 (6 bases). The CDR3 has 15 residues. V was shortened by 1 base and J by 4 bases, with 14 bases between the two germline ends. CDR1 and CDR2 (germline): SGHTS, YDEGEE. CDR3 sequence: CASSLPRQATYGYTF. In DNA form, the CDR3 reads TGTGCCAGCAGCTTGCCCCGACAGGCTACCTATGGCTACACCTTC.

The chain uses TRBV29-1 and TRBJ2-5, with no clear D. Germline V CDR1 and CDR2: SQVTM, ANQGSEA. The CDR3 is made up of 12 amino acids. V dropped 5 bases and J dropped 7 bases, with 14 bases sitting between them. CDR3 protein: CSVIGFKRTQYF. CDR3 nucleotide sequence: TGCAGCGTTATTGGGTTCAAAAGGACCCAGTACTTC.

This clonotype was found many times. This chain links TRBV12-3 or TRBV12-4 with TRBJ2-7; TRBD2 aligns across 7 bases. V gave up 6 bases and J gave up 5 bases; unmatched junction bases: 10. The CDR3 contains 14 residues. CDR3 DNA sequence: TGTGCCAGCAGCCCTTACGGACTAGTCGACGAGCAGTACTTC. This translates into CASSPYGLVDEQYF.

This clonotype was counted at least ten times. J is TRBJ2-3 and V is TRBV29-1, with TRBD2 matching over 9 bases. Germline trimming cut 1 base from V and 1 base from J; bases unmatched to any gene: 0. Per germline, CDR1 SQVTM and CDR2 ANQGSEA. The CDR3 is made up of 14 amino acids. In nucleotides, the CDR3 is TGCAGCGTTGAAGGGACTAGCGGCACAGATACGCAGTATTTT. This translates into CSVEGTSGTDTQYF.

In its sample, this clonotype was seen a few times. The chain recombines TRBV6-1 with TRBJ2-1; D gene uncertain. The CDR3 contains 11 residues. In germline, CDR1 is MNHNS, CDR2 SASEGT. Trimming pared 6 bases from V and 9 bases from J, leaving 9 bases between. DNA of the CDR3: TGTGCCAGCAGGGCGGACGGTGAGCAGTTCTTC. Protein product: CASRADGEQFF.

This clonotype appeared many times. CDR3 sequence: CASRGSGEGVDTQYF. In DNA, the CDR3 is TGTGCCAGCAGGGGGTCGGGGGAGGGTGTGGATACGCAGTATTTT. The chain links TRBV11-2 to TRBJ2-3, with 7 bases identical to TRBD2. CDR1 is SGHAT and CDR2 is FQNNGV in the germline V gene. This CDR3 comprises 15 residues. V gave up 6 bases and J gave up 6 bases; unmatched junction bases: 12.

In the case of this clonotype: It may be a read error: a sequence one base away is much more abundant. The rearrangement links TRBV12-3 or TRBV12-4 to TRBJ2-5, with 11 bases matching TRBD1. This CDR3 comprises 14 residues. Trimming at V came to 6 bases and at J to 5 bases, leaving 5 bases not matched to a gene. The CDR3 DNA follows: TGTGCCAGCAGCGGGACAGGGGGAATGGAGACCCAGTACTTC. Protein: CASSGTGGMETQYF.

This clonotype was picked up a small number of times. The V gene is TRBV20-1, the J gene TRBJ1-1, with D maybe TRBD1 (6 bases). Between the trimmed V and J ends, which lost 1 base and 2 bases, there was a span of 11 bases. CDR3 size: 14 residues. Germline CDR1 reads DFQATT; CDR2 reads SNEGSKA (reference sequence). Here the CDR3 reads CSARGGADNTEAFF. CDR3 DNA sequence: TGCAGTGCTAGAGGGGGGGCCGACAACACTGAAGCTTTCTTT.

This clonotype has ten or more counts. This chain joins TRBV29-1 and TRBJ2-1; TRBD2 is a possible D gene (6 bases). Germline assignment: CDR1 SQVTM and CDR2 ANQGSEA. The CDR3 sequence is 14 residues long. Trimming pared 6 bases from V and 3 bases from J, leaving 15 bases between. For the CDR3, the DNA is TGCAGCGTGAAGGGGAGGAGGGGCTACAATGAGCAGTTCTTC. This encodes CSVKGRRGYNEQFF.

This clonotype was recorded many times. The chain couples TRBV28 to TRBJ2-7, with TRBD2 as a possible D gene (6 bases). This CDR3 has 14 residues. Trimming shortened V by 3 bases and J by 1 base, and 10 bases separated the two germline ends. Germline assignment: CDR1 MDHEN and CDR2 SYDVKM. The CDR3 DNA reads as TGTGCCAGCAGTTTCCTTAGCGGTTCCTACGAGCAGTACTTC. It specifies CASSFLSGSYEQYF.

This clonotype appeared many times. The chain combines TRBV11-2 with TRBJ1-6, with D perhaps TRBD1 (6 bases). Germline V CDR1 and CDR2: SGHAT, FQNNGV. V was clipped by 7 bases and J by 10 bases, with 14 bases between them. This CDR3 spans 13 amino acids. CDR3 in DNA: TGTGCCAGCATGGGGGACACTTTCTCACCCCTCCACTTT. Translating gives CASMGDTFSPLHF.

Ten or more counts support this clonotype. This chain joins TRBV28 and TRBJ2-3; tentative D call: TRBD2 (7 bases). Germline V gene lookup returns CDR1 MDHEN and CDR2 SYDVKM. The V end lost 5 bases, the J end lost 1 base, and 25 bases lay between the germline ends. CDR3 length: 19 residues. CDR3 amino acids: CASSRLGGPSLAGTDTQYF. DNA for the CDR3: TGTGCCAGCAGTCGCCTCGGGGGCCCGAGCCTAGCGGGCACAGATACGCAGTATTTT.

In regard to this clonotype: A clone one base away is much larger, so this may be a read error. The chain employs TRBV5-6 and TRBJ2-5; tentatively, D is TRBD1 (6 bases). There are 13 residues in the CDR3. V lost 4 bases, J lost 4 bases, and 11 bases lay in between. The germline CDR1 and CDR2 sequences are SGHDT and YYEEEE. CDR3 DNA: TGTGCCAGCAGCATTCAGGGGAGAGAGACCCAGTACTTC. Its protein product is CASSIQGRETQYF.

This clonotype was seen ten or more times. The chain links TRBV3-1 to TRBJ1-2, with D hard to call. This CDR3 spans 14 amino acids. Trimming removed 0 bases from V and 5 bases from J, with 10 bases in between. The germline gives CDR1 LGHDT, CDR2 YNNKEL (reference sequence). For the CDR3, the DNA is TGTGCCAGCAGCCAAGATGCTCGGGGATATGGCTACACCTTC. Encoded protein: CASSQDARGYGYTF.

J is TRBJ1-1 and V is TRBV28; tentatively, D is TRBD1 (5 bases). The V and J ends lost 5 bases and 6 bases respectively, with 10 bases between them. In germline, CDR1 is MDHEN, CDR2 SYDVKM. The CDR3 spans 12 residues. In nucleotides, the CDR3 is TGTGCCAGCAGTGGGGCGAGGGCTGAAGCTTTCTTT. Amino acid sequence: CASSGARAEAFF.

Only a few counts were recorded for this clonotype. This chain links TRBV20-1 with TRBJ2-7, with unresolved D. V was clipped by 8 bases and J by 4 bases, with 18 bases between them. The CDR3 is made up of 13 amino acids. CDR1 and CDR2 from the germline V gene are DFQATT and SNEGSKA (reference sequence). The CDR3: CSQRGLDNYEQYF. The CDR3 DNA reads as TGCAGTCAGCGCGGCCTAGACAATTACGAGCAGTACTTC.

This clonotype was recorded at least ten times. The rearrangement uses TRBV28 and TRBJ1-5, with 9 nucleotides matching TRBD1. Germline V gene data show CDR1 as MDHEN and CDR2 as SYDVKM. This CDR3 comprises 15 residues. V lost 6 bases and J lost 4; bases outside the gene matches: 7. DNA for the CDR3: TGTGCCAGCAGACAGGGGGCGTTGGGAAATCAGCCCCAGCATTTT. Translated: CASRQGALGNQPQHF.

V is TRBV7-2 and J is TRBJ1-1; 7 nucleotides match TRBD1. The CDR3 totals 15 residues. From germline, CDR1 is SGHTA and CDR2 FQGNSA. The J segment lost 3 bases and the V segment lost 1 base, leaving 5 bases of the junction unmatched. The CDR3 nucleotides read TGTGCCAGCAGCTTAGACAGGGGCGCGGACACTGAAGCTTTCTTT. It codes for CASSLDRGADTEAFF.

There are many counts of this clonotype. The genes are TRBV10-3 and TRBJ1-1, with D tentatively TRBD1 (5 bases). V lost 0 bases, J lost 5 bases, and 10 bases lay in between. The germline V gene has CDR1 ENHRY and CDR2 SYGVKD. This CDR3 region has 14 residues. The CDR3 protein is CAISESRGQTEAFF. DNA of the CDR3: TGTGCCATCAGTGAGTCGAGGGGTCAGACTGAAGCTTTCTTT.

This clonotype was detected many times. The V gene is TRBV28, the J gene TRBJ2-3, with D tentatively TRBD1 (5 bases). The CDR3 contains 13 residues. Looked up from germline, CDR1 is MDHEN and CDR2 is SYDVKM. The V end lost 7 bases, the J end lost 2 bases, and 10 bases lay between the germline ends. CDR3 sequence: CASTQGSTDTQYF. The CDR3 bases are TGTGCCAGCACGCAGGGATCCACAGATACGCAGTATTTT. The whole variable domain, filled in from reference TRBV28 and TRBJ2-3, reads DVKVTQSSRYLVKRTGEKVFLECVQDMDHENMFWYRQDPGLGLRLIYFSYDVKMKEKGDIPEGYSVSREKKERFSLILESASTNQTSMYLCASTQGSTDTQYFGPGTRLTVL.

Notes on this clonotype: A much larger clone differs from this one at a single base, so this may be a read error. The J gene is TRBJ1-6, the V gene TRBV28, with a possible D match to TRBD1 (6 bases). The CDR3 totals 15 residues. CDR1 and CDR2 from the germline V gene are MDHEN and SYDVKM. DNA for the CDR3: TGTGCCAGCAGTTCAGGGGCACGCTATAATCCACCCCTCCACTTT. It yields the protein CASSSGARYNPPLHF.

This clonotype was observed at least ten times. V and J are TRBV11-2 and TRBJ2-3; 8 bases agree with TRBD1. The germline CDR1 and CDR2 sequences are SGHAT and FQNNGV. Losses at the gene ends were 5 bases for V and 1 base for J; bases not matched to a gene: 8. The CDR3 has 16 amino acids. CDR3 protein: CASSPHRGTGTDTQYF. The CDR3 DNA sequence: TGTGCCAGCAGCCCGCACAGGGGGACGGGCACAGATACGCAGTATTTT.

This clonotype showed up just a few times. CDR3: CASSIMGQETQYF. DNA for the CDR3: TGTGCCAGTAGTATTATGGGACAAGAGACCCAGTACTTC. This sequence joins TRBV19 and TRBJ2-5; D is uncertain. Germline V lookup: CDR1 LNHDA, CDR2 SQIVND (reference sequence). The CDR3 is 13 amino acids. Trimming removed 3 bases at V and 2 bases at J, with 7 bases between.